This is a list of T cell receptor beta chains from one sample in a study of graft-versus-host responses after intestinal transplantation. Libraries were prepared by immunoSEQ multiplex PCR; TCRdb keeps only in-frame clonotypes and omits some of them. Of under 50,000 clones listed, over 85% were seen once; the top ten hold 3.6%. The sample consisted of PBMCs, taken roughly 110 weeks after intestinal transplantation. The receptors come from a human patient who received an intestinal transplant, so some T cells may come from the graft donor. The CDR3 runs from the conserved cysteine through the conserved F or W. The D gene is left open where the match is weak. Clone size is given for some rows only: seen once, a few or many times, or a class if the clone is expanded.

size: NA
V: TRBV5-1
D: NA
J: TRBJ1-4
CDR3: CASSSGAAEKLFF
DNA: TGCGCCAGCAGCTCCGGAGCAGCCGAAAAACTGTTTTTT

size: NA
V: TRBV29-1
D: NA
J: TRBJ1-1
CDR3: CSVVTVNTEAFF
DNA: TGCAGCGTTGTCACTGTGAACACTGAAGCTTTCTTT

size: NA
V: TRBV7-6
D: TRBD2
J: TRBJ2-3
CDR3: CASSRRTSGAGGTQYF
DNA: TGTGCCAGCAGTCGGAGGACTAGCGGAGCCGGAGGTACGCAGTATTTT

size: once
V: TRBV9
D: NA
J: TRBJ1-6
CDR3: CASSEQTYNSPLHF
DNA: TGTGCCAGCAGCGAACAGACTTATAATTCACCCCTCCACTTT

size: NA
V: TRBV27
D: TRBD2
J: TRBJ2-1
CDR3: CASSRDLAGAVSSYNEQFF
DNA: TGTGCCAGCAGTAGAGATCTAGCGGGGGCCGTTAGCTCCTACAATGAGCAGTTCTTC

size: NA
V: TRBV5-1
D: NA
J: TRBJ1-5
CDR3: CASSFGGRDQPQHF
DNA: TGCGCCAGCAGCTTCGGGGGACGGGATCAGCCCCAGCATTTT

size: NA
V: TRBV25-1
D: NA
J: TRBJ1-2
CDR3: CASSFFSDNYGYTF
DNA: TGTGCCAGCAGTTTTTTTTCGGACAACTATGGCTACACCTTC

size: NA
V: TRBV5-6
D: NA
J: TRBJ1-2
CDR3: CASSLQGSSAANYGYTF
DNA: TGTGCCAGCAGCTTGCAGGGTTCGTCTGCCGCTAACTATGGCTACACCTTC

size: once
V: TRBV19
D: TRBD2
J: TRBJ2-5
CDR3: CASSILVSGDEETQYF
DNA: TGTGCCAGTAGTATCTTGGTTAGCGGGGACGAAGAGACCCAGTACTTC

size: NA
V: TRBV29-1
D: TRBD2
J: TRBJ2-1
CDR3: CSVVSLAGSSYNEQFF
DNA: TGCAGCGTTGTCTCTCTAGCGGGGTCTTCCTACAATGAGCAGTTCTTC

size: NA
V: TRBV9
D: NA
J: TRBJ1-2
CDR3: CASSTRTGGYTF
DNA: TGTGCCAGCAGCACCCGGACGGGAGGCTACACCTTC

size: NA
V: TRBV5-1
D: NA
J: TRBJ2-5
CDR3: CASSLSGYKQETQYF
DNA: TGCGCCAGCAGCTTGAGCGGGTACAAACAAGAGACCCAGTACTTC

size: NA
V: TRBV13
D: TRBD2
J: TRBJ2-1
CDR3: CASSSRLAGGPNEQFF
DNA: TGTGCCAGCAGCTCCCGACTAGCGGGAGGGCCGAATGAGCAGTTCTTC

size: NA
V: TRBV2
D: NA
J: TRBJ1-4
CDR3: CASSAWKGSEKLFF
DNA: TGTGCCAGCAGCGCATGGAAGGGTTCGGAAAAACTGTTTTTT

size: NA
V: TRBV2
D: NA
J: TRBJ2-7
CDR3: CASSESGYEQYF
DNA: TGTGCCAGCAGTGAGTCGGGTTACGAGCAGTACTTC